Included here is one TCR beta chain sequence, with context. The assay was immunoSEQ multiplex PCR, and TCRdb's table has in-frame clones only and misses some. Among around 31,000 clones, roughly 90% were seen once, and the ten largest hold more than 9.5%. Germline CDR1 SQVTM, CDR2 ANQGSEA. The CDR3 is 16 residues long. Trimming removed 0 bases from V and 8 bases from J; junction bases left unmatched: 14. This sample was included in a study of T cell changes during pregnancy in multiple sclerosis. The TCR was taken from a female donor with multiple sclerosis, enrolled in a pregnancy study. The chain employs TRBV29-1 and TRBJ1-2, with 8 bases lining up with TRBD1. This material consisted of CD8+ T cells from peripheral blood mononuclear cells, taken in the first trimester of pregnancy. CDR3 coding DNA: TGCAGCGTTGAAGATCTGGACAGGGCCCCGACGACCGGCTACACCTTC. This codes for CSVEDLDRAPTTGYTF.